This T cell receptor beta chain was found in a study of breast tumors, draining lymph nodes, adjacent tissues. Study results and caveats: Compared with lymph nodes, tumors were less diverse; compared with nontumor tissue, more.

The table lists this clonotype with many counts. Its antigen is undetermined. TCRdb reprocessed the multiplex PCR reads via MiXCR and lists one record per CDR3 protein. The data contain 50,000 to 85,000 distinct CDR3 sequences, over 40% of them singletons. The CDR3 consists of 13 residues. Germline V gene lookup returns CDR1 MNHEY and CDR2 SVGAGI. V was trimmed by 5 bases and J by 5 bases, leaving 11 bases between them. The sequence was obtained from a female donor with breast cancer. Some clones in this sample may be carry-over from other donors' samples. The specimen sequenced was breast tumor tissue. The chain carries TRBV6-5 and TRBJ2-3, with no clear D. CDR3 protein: CASSRASGDTQYF. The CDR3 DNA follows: TGTGCCAGCAGTCGGGCCTCAGGAGATACGCAGTATTTT.